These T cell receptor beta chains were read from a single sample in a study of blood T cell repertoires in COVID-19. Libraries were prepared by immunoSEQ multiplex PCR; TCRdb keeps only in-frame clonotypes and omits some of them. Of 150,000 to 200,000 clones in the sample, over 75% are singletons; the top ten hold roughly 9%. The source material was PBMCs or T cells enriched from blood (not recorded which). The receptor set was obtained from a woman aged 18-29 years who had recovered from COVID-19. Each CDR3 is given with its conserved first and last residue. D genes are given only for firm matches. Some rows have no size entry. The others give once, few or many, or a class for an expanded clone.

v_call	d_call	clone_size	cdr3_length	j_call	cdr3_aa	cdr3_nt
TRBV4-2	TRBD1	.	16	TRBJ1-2	CASSQEGDRGSYGYTF	TGTGCCAGCAGCCAAGAAGGGGACAGGGGGTCCTATGGCTACACCTTC
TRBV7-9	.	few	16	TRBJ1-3	CASSLNAGISGNTIYF	TGTGCCAGCAGCTTAAATGCAGGGATCTCTGGAAACACCATATATTTT
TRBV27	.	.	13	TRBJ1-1	CATQGSMNTEAFF	TGTGCCACCCAGGGCAGCATGAACACTGAAGCTTTCTTT
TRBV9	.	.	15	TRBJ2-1	CASSPNIFPYNEQFF	TGTGCCAGCAGCCCCAACATATTCCCGTACAATGAGCAGTTCTTC
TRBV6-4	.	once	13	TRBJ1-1	CASRGEARPEAFF	TGTGCCAGCAGGGGGGAGGCGCGACCTGAAGCTTTCTTT
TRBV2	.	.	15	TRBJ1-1	CASSEYGNLNTEAFF	TGTGCCAGCAGTGAATACGGGAACCTGAACACTGAAGCTTTCTTT
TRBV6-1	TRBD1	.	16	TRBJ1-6	CASSEPAGGINSPLHF	TGTGCCAGCAGTGAACCCGCAGGGGGCATTAATTCACCCCTCCACTTT
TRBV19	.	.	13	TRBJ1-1	CASSPYNSGEAFF	TGTGCCAGTAGCCCCTACAACAGTGGTGAAGCTTTCTTT
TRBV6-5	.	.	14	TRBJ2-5	CASSQSSVSGTQYF	TGTGCCAGCAGTCAATCTAGTGTTTCGGGGACCCAGTACTTC
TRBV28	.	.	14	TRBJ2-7	CASSLSVFSYEQYF	TGTGCCAGCAGTTTATCGGTGTTCTCCTACGAGCAGTACTTC
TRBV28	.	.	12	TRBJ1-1	CATVTGNTEAFF	TGTGCCACCGTGACAGGGAACACTGAAGCTTTCTTT
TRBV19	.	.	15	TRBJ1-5	CASSLLGQYNQPQHF	TGTGCCAGTAGTCTCCTCGGACAGTACAATCAGCCCCAGCATTTT
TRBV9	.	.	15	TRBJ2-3	CASSPTPTSTDTQYF	TGTGCCAGCAGCCCCACCCCCACTAGCACAGATACGCAGTATTTT
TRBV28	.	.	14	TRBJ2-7	CASSLEGAIYEQYF	TGTGCCAGCAGTTTAGAAGGGGCGATTTACGAGCAGTACTTC
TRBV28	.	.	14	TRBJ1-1	CASSPTDGYTEAFF	TGTGCCAGCAGTCCAACCGACGGGTACACTGAAGCTTTCTTT
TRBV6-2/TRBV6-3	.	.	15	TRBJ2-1	CASSYSTGGWDEQFF	TGTGCCAGCAGTTACTCGACGGGGGGCTGGGATGAGCAGTTCTTC
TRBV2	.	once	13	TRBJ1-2	CASSEQGDYGYTF	TGTGCCAGCAGTGAACAGGGTGACTATGGCTACACCTTC
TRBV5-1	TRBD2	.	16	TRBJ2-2	CASSPEVLAGIGELFF	TGCGCCAGCAGCCCGGAGGTCCTAGCGGGAATCGGGGAGCTGTTTTTT
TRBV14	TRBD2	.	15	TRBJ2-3	CASSLLAGGSDTQYF	TGTGCCAGCAGCCTCCTAGCGGGAGGATCAGATACGCAGTATTTT
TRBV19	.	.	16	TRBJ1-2	CASSKTPGVGQDGYTF	TGTGCCAGTAGTAAAACTCCAGGGGTAGGGCAGGATGGCTACACCTTC
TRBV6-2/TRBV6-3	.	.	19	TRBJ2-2	CASSRWGGDTAPNTGELFF	TGTGCCAGCAGTCGTTGGGGGGGCGATACGGCACCGAACACCGGGGAGCTGTTTTTT
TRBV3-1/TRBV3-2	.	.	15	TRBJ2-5	CASSQVGSGVETQYF	TGTGCCAGCAGCCAAGTCGGGAGTGGAGTAGAGACCCAGTACTTC
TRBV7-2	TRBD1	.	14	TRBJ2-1	CASTLTGGRNEQFF	TGTGCCAGCACTCTAACAGGGGGCCGGAATGAGCAGTTCTTC
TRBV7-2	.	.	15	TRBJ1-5	CASSLGGGARQPQHF	TGTGCCAGCAGCTTAGGGGGGGGCGCGAGGCAGCCCCAGCATTTT
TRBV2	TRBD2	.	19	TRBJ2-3	CASSVPKMLAGGSTDTQYF	TGTGCCAGCAGTGTCCCCAAAATGTTGGCGGGGGGGAGCACAGATACGCAGTATTTT
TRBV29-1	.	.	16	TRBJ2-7	CSVEGGTGSRAYEQYF	TGCAGCGTTGAAGGAGGTACAGGGTCCCGAGCCTACGAGCAGTACTTC
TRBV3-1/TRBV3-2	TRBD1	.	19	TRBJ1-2	CASSQAVRDRRYGAHGYTF	TGTGCCAGCAGCCAAGCAGTGCGGGACAGAAGGTACGGGGCTCATGGCTACACCTTC
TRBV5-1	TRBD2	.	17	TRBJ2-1	CASSLAELAAAYNEQFF	TGCGCCAGCAGCCTTGCCGAACTAGCGGCCGCCTACAATGAGCAGTTCTTC
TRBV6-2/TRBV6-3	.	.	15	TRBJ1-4	CASSIDRATNEKLFF	TGTGCCAGCAGCATAGACAGAGCAACTAATGAAAAACTGTTTTTT
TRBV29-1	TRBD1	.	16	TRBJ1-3	CSAKTRTGGDGNTIYF	TGCAGCGCTAAAACTCGGACAGGAGGGGACGGAAACACCATATATTTT
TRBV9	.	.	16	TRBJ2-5	CASSAGGSGIQETQYF	TGTGCCAGCAGCGCAGGGGGTAGCGGGATTCAAGAGACCCAGTACTTC
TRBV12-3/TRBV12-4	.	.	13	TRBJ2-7	CASSSGGGDEQYF	TGTGCCAGCAGTTCTGGAGGGGGGGATGAGCAGTACTTC
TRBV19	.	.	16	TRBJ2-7	CASSMGRQGGVYEQYF	TGTGCCAGTAGTATGGGGCGCCAGGGTGGGGTCTACGAGCAGTACTTC
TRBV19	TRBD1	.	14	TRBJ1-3	CASITGERGNTIYF	TGTGCCAGTATCACAGGGGAACGAGGAAACACCATATATTTT
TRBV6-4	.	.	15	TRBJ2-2	CASSGDGADTGELFF	TGTGCCAGCAGTGGTGATGGCGCGGACACCGGGGAGCTGTTTTTT
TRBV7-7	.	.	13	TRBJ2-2	CASSRERIGELFF	TGTGCTAGCAGCCGCGAGCGCATTGGGGAGCTGTTTTTT
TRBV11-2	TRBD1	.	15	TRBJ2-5	CASRPDPQGMETQYF	TGTGCCAGCAGACCAGACCCACAGGGGATGGAGACCCAGTACTTC
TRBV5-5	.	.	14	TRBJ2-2	CASSLPGLTGELFF	TGTGCCAGCAGCCTCCCGGGACTTACCGGGGAGCTGTTTTTT
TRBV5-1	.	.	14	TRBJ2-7	CASSLEGPRAEQYF	TGCGCCAGCAGCTTGGAAGGCCCCAGGGCCGAGCAGTACTTC
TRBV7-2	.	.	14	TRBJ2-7	CASSLVGGNYEQYF	TGTGCCAGCAGCTTAGTGGGGGGTAACTACGAGCAGTACTTC
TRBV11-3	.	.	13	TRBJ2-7	CASSSPAGHEQYF	TGTGCCAGCAGCTCGCCGGCGGGCCACGAGCAGTACTTC
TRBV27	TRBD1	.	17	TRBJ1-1	CASSPGQGAVANTEAFF	TGTGCCAGCAGTCCAGGACAGGGCGCTGTTGCGAACACTGAAGCTTTCTTT
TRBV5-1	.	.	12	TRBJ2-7	CASSPQNYEQYF	TGCGCCAGCAGCCCTCAGAACTACGAGCAGTACTTC
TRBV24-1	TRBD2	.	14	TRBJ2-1	CATQTSGGSNEQFF	TGTGCCACCCAGACTAGCGGGGGGAGCAATGAGCAGTTCTTC
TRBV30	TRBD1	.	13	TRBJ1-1	CAWSVQGDTEAFF	TGTGCCTGGAGTGTACAGGGGGACACTGAAGCTTTCTTT
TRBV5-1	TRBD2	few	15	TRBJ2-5	CASSFKREVGETQYF	TGCGCCAGCAGCTTCAAGCGGGAGGTCGGAGAGACCCAGTACTTC
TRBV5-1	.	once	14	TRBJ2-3	CASSFSDSTDTQYF	TGCGCCAGCAGCTTTTCCGACTCCACAGATACGCAGTATTTT
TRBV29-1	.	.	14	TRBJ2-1	CSVVEAATYNEQFF	TGCAGCGTTGTGGAGGCAGCAACTTACAATGAGCAGTTCTTC
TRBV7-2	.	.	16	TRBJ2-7	CASSLVGDSSSYEQYF	TGTGCCAGCAGCTTAGTGGGGGACTCCAGCTCCTACGAGCAGTACTTC
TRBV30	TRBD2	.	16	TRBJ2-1	CAWSKLKGLRAFEQFF	TGTGCCTGGAGTAAACTCAAGGGACTACGGGCGTTTGAGCAGTTCTTC
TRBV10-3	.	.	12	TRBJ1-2	CATWTDAYGYTF	TGTGCCACGTGGACAGATGCTTATGGCTACACCTTC
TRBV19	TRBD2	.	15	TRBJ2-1	CASTNGERGYNEQFF	TGTGCCAGTACCAACGGGGAGCGGGGCTACAATGAGCAGTTCTTC